The T cell receptor beta chain described here comes from a study of control samples from healthy donors and cancer patients. Some clones are missing from TCRdb's copy, which holds only in-frame ones; the method was immunoSEQ multiplex PCR. The table records around 95,000 clones, about 82% of them present only once. The germline V gene encodes CDR1 SGDLS and CDR2 YYNGEE. The V gene end was trimmed by 1 base and the J gene end by 6 bases; junction bases not matched to a gene: 3. The CDR3 totals 15 residues. Input material: blood. This receptor was obtained from a man aged 25-45 years in good health. The V gene is TRBV9, the J gene TRBJ2-3, with 12 bases identical to TRBD1. Written as DNA, the CDR3 is TGTGCCAGCAGCGTAAGGGACAGGGGGCGTGATACGCAGTATTTT. Its translation is CASSVRDRGRDTQYF.